This record concerns one TCR beta chain sequence. Its cognate antigen is unknown. Sequencing was at deep level. Data came from immunoSEQ multiplex PCR; TCRdb stores just in-frame clones and leaves some out. The sample records about 1 million clones, about 77% being singletons. In germline, CDR1 is SGHRS, CDR2 YFSETQ. The CDR3 runs 14 residues. J gave up 0 bases and V 3 bases, and 1 base lay outside the gene matches. This specimen comes from a study of shared clonotypes between healthy human individuals. The overall study: Three plates each covered CD4 naive and memory; CD8 naive two, CD8 memory one. Whole-study findings and limits: What rarefaction showed was incomplete sorted-subset sequencing despite large depth. Only blood was sampled, and tissue TCR repertoires likely differ from blood ones.

The receptor's source is a young man in good health. V usage is TRBV5-1 and J usage is TRBJ1-2; 8 nucleotides agree with TRBD1. The sample consisted of memory CD4+ T cells sorted from blood. Subset specified: CD45RA-negative fraction. The CDR3 region is CASSWTGSNYGYTF. Written as DNA, the CDR3 is TGCGCCAGCAGCTGGACAGGGTCTAACTATGGCTACACCTTC.